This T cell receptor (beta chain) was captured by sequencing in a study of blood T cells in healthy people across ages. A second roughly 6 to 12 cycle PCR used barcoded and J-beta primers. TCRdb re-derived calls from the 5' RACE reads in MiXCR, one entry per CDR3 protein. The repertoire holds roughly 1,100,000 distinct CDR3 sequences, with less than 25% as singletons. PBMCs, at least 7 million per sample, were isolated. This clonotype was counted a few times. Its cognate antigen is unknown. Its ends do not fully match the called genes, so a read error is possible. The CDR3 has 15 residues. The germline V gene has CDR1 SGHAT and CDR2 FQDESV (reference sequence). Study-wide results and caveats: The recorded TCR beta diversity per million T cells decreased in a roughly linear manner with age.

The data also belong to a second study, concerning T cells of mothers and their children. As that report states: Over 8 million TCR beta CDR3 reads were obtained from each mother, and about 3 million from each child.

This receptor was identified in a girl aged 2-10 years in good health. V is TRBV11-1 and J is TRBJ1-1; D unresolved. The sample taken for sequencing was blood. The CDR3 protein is CASSFIPHGNPEAFF. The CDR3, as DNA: TGTGCCAGCAGCTTTATCCCTCATGGGAACCCTGAAGCTTTCTTT.